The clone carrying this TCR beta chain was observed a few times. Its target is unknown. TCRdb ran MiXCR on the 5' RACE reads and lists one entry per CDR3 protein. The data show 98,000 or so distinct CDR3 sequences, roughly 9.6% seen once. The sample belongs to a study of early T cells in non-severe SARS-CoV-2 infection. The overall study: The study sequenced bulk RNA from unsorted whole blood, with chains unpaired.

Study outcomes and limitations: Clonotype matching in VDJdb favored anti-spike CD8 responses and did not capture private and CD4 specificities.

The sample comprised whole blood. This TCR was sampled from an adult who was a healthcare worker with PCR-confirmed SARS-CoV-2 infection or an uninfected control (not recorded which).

The CDR3 bases are TGTGCCACCAGTCCAGCGGGGATCACAGATACGCAGTATTTT. Encoded protein: CATSPAGITDTQYF. The chain couples TRBV24-1 to TRBJ2-3; 7 bases map to TRBD2. Germline V gives CDR1 KGHDR, CDR2 SFDVKD. V lost 6 bases, J lost 2 bases, and 4 bases stayed unmatched. CDR3 size: 14 residues.